Below are 12 T cell receptor beta chains sequenced from a single sample in a study of blood T cell repertoires in COVID-19. The protocol was immunoSEQ multiplex PCR, while the TCRdb copy is restricted to in-frame clones and leaves out a portion. Among 200,000 to 250,000 clones listed, 82% were seen once. The sequenced sample consisted of peripheral blood. Receptors originate from a woman aged 80 or older with active or convalescent COVID-19.

This clone has a single count. The CDR3 region is CASSDPSSRGENEQYF. CDR3 DNA: TGTGCCAGCAGTGACCCCTCCAGCAGGGGAGAGAACGAGCAGTACTTC. The genes are TRBV6-1 and TRBJ2-7; D may be TRBD1 (6 bases). The CDR3 has 16 residues. Trimming cost V 3 bases and J 5 bases, with 20 bases left between them. CDR1 is MNHNS, CDR2 SASEGT, per germline.

This clone appeared a few times. This chain uses TRBV24-1 with TRBJ2-2, with 10 positions matching TRBD2. Germline CDR1 KGHDR, CDR2 SFDVKD. This CDR3 has 18 amino acids. The junction had 6 bases not matched to a gene; V was cut back by 3 bases and J by 0 bases. The CDR3 is CATSDTAGGPTNTGELFF. CDR3 sequence (DNA): TGTGCCACCAGTGATACAGCGGGAGGGCCAACGAACACCGGGGAGCTGTTTTTT.

V is TRBV14 and J is TRBJ2-2; TRBD2 is a possible D gene (5 bases). The germline V and J ends were trimmed by 0 bases and 6 bases, with 17 bases remaining between them. In germline, CDR1 is SGHDN, CDR2 FVKESK. The CDR3 sequence is 17 residues long. The CDR3 sequence is CASSQDRTGSWAGELFF. The CDR3 DNA is TGTGCCAGCAGCCAAGATCGGACGGGGAGTTGGGCCGGGGAGCTGTTTTTT.

The chain recombines TRBV10-1 with TRBJ2-6, with TRBD2 matching over 7 bases. The trim removed 10 bases at V and 0 bases at J, leaving 3 bases unmatched. Per the germline V gene, CDR1 is WNHNN and CDR2 is SYGVQD (reference sequence). The CDR3 is 14 amino acids. The DNA for the CDR3 is TGCGCCAACCCGGGGGGCTCTGGGGCCAACGTCCTGACTTTC. This codes for CANPGGSGANVLTF.

The CDR3 here is CASSRGGTGELFF. The CDR3 DNA sequence: TGTGCCAGCAGCAGAGGGGGCACCGGGGAGCTGTTTTTT. This chain uses TRBV11-2 with TRBJ2-2; a possible D gene is TRBD1 (6 bases). Germline V CDR1 and CDR2: SGHAT, FQNNGV. This CDR3 spans 13 amino acids. The V end was cut by 5 bases, the J end by 4 bases, with 8 bases between.

The chain links TRBV28 to TRBJ1-2; the D gene is possibly TRBD1 (6 bases). V was clipped by 7 bases and J by 2 bases, with 17 bases between them. In germline, CDR1 is MDHEN, CDR2 SYDVKM. The CDR3 totals 15 residues. The CDR3 is CASITPGAGNYGYTF. The CDR3 region has the DNA TGTGCCAGCATCACCCCAGGGGCAGGGAACTATGGCTACACCTTC.

The genes are TRBV6-5 and TRBJ2-7, with D tentatively TRBD2 (6 bases). V lost 8 bases and J 3 bases, leaving 11 bases between the germline ends. Germline lookup yields CDR1 MNHEY and CDR2 SVGAGI. The CDR3 sequence is 12 residues long. This CDR3 is CASLGGLYEQYF. The CDR3 nucleotides read TGTGCCAGCTTGGGAGGACTCTACGAGCAGTACTTC.

The chain uses TRBV28 and TRBJ1-6; possibly TRBD1 for D (5 bases). V gave up 3 bases and J gave up 3 bases, with 9 bases separating them. CDR3 length: 15 residues. Germline V lookup: CDR1 MDHEN, CDR2 SYDVKM. CDR3 sequence reads: CASSFDSLYNSPLHF. As DNA, the CDR3 is TGTGCCAGCAGTTTCGACAGCCTCTATAATTCACCCCTCCACTTT.

This clone was counted a single time. The chain joins TRBV28 to TRBJ2-6; D remains unclear. The CDR3 loop spans 12 amino acids. V lost 8 bases and J lost 4, with 6 bases in between. Germline V gene lookup returns CDR1 MDHEN and CDR2 SYDVKM. CDR3 DNA: TGTGCCAGCCATGGCGGGGCCAACGTCCTGACTTTC. This translates into CASHGGANVLTF.

The chain uses TRBV20-1 and TRBJ2-3; 9 bases map to TRBD2. The CDR3 runs to 15 residues. From germline, CDR1 is DFQATT and CDR2 SNEGSKA (reference sequence). Losses at the gene ends were 3 bases for V and 5 bases for J; bases not matched to a gene: 9. CDR3 protein: CSASVAGGARDTQYF. The CDR3 bases are TGCAGTGCTAGTGTTGCGGGGGGGGCGAGAGATACGCAGTATTTT.

The CDR3 coding sequence is TGCGCCAGCAGCCAAGGAGCGGGTAGCTCCTACGAGCAGTACTTC. This codes for CASSQGAGSSYEQYF. The chain employs TRBV4-1 and TRBJ2-7, with D possibly being TRBD2 (6 bases). The CDR3 loop spans 15 amino acids. Trimming cost V 1 base and J 0 bases, with 10 bases left between them. Germline assignment: CDR1 MGHRA and CDR2 YSYEKL.

The V and J genes are TRBV5-1 and TRBJ2-7; possible D gene TRBD1, 5 bases. Deletions cut 0 bases from V and 7 bases from J, with 20 bases between. From germline, CDR1 is SGHRS and CDR2 YFSETQ. The CDR3 runs to 16 residues. In DNA, the CDR3 is TGCGCCAGCAGCTTGGCTATGGGTGGGGCGGCGAGTGAGCAGTACTTC. Amino acid sequence: CASSLAMGGAASEQYF.